Below, one TCR beta chain is given with its context. The data originate from a study of OX40 agonist ivuxolimab in advanced cancers. Sequenced by immunoSEQ multiplex PCR; TCRdb stores in-frame clones only, minus some. The repertoire consists of tens of thousands of clones, with 82% occurring once and the leading ten covering about 1.7%. Germline loops: CDR1 SGHNT, CDR2 YYREEE (reference sequence). The CDR3 extends over 16 amino acids. With 3 bases clipped from V and 12 bases from J, the junction kept 15 bases outside the gene matches. The sample here was CD4+ or CD8+ T cells sorted from blood, taken in a trial of the OX40 agonist ivuxolimab. The TCR originated in an adult with an advanced solid tumor such as melanoma, head and neck, liver or kidney cancer. This chain connects TRBV5-4 to TRBJ1-6; 7 bases align to TRBD1. The CDR3 reads CASSWGNRGSVRPLHF. CDR3 in DNA: TGTGCCAGCAGCTGGGGGAACAGGGGAAGTGTAAGACCCCTCCACTTT.